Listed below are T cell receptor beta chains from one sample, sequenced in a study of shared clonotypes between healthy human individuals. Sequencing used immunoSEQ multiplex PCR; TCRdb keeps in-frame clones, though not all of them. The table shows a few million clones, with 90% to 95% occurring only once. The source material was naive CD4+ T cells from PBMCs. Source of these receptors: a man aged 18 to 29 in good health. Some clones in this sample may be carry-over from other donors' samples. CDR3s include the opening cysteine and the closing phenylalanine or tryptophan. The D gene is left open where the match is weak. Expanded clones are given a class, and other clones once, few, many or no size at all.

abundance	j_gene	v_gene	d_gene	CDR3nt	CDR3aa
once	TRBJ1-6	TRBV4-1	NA	TGCGCCAGCAGCCAAGGGACGGTGCGTAATTCACCCCTCCACTTT	CASSQGTVRNSPLHF
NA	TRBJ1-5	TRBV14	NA	TGTGCCAGCAGCCAAGATCGGGGTCAGCCCCAGCATTTT	CASSQDRGQPQHF
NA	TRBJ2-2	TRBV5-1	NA	TGCGCCAGCAGCTTGGCCCTGGGGAGATCGAACACCGGGGAGCTGTTTTTT	CASSLALGRSNTGELFF
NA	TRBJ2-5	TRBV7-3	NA	TGTGCCAGCAGCTATACTAGAGGGGAGACCCAGTACTTC	CASSYTRGETQYF
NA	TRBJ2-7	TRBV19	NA	TGTGCCAGTAGTTTCCGGGACACCCGCTACGAGCAGTACTTC	CASSFRDTRYEQYF
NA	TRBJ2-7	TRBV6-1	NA	TGTGCCAGCAGTGTCCTCGGGACATCCTCCTACGAGCAGTACTTC	CASSVLGTSSYEQYF
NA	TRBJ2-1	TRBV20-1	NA	TGCAGTGGCAGGGTCAACAATGAGCAGTTCTTC	CSGRVNNEQFF
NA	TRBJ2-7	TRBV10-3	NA	TGTGCCATCAGTGCGCGGGACAGCGGCTACGAGCAGTACTTC	CAISARDSGYEQYF
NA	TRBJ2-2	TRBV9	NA	TGTGCCAGCAGGACAGGTAACACCGGGGAGCTGTTTTTT	CASRTGNTGELFF
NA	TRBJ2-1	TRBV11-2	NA	TGTGCCAGCAGCTTACTTTGGGGGAGTTCCTACAATGAGCAGTTCTTC	CASSLLWGSSYNEQFF
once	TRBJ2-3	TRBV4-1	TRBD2	TGCGCCAGCAGCCAACCAAGCCGGGAGGGCCCTCGAGATACGCAGTATTTT	CASSQPSREGPRDTQYF
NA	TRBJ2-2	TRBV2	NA	TGTGCCAGCACGAAAAGGAACACCGGGGAGCTGTTTTTT	CASTKRNTGELFF
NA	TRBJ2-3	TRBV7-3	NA	TGTGCCAGCAGCTTAGGCCTACACACAGATACGCAGTATTTT	CASSLGLHTDTQYF
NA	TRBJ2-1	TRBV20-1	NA	TGCAGTGCTAGGGGATACAATGAGCAGTTCTTC	CSARGYNEQFF
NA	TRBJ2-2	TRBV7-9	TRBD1	TGTGCCAGCAGCTTGGACAGGGGGGAGCTGTTTTTT	CASSLDRGELFF
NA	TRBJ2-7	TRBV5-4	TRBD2	TGTGCCAGCAGCTTGACCAGACTAGCGGGAGGCGAGCAGTACTTC	CASSLTRLAGGEQYF
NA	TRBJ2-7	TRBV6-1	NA	TGTGCCAGCAGGCAGGTTAACTACGAGCAGTACTTC	CASRQVNYEQYF
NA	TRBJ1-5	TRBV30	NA	TGTGCCTGGAACCCTTCAAGGGGCGACTTTAGCAATCAGCCCCAGCATTTT	CAWNPSRGDFSNQPQHF
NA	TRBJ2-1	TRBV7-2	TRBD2	TGTGCCAGCAGCCCGGGGACTAGCTCCCACAATGAGCAGTTCTTC	CASSPGTSSHNEQFF
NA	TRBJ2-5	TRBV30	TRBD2	TGTGCCTGGAGTGTGGGGTCTAGCGGGAGTGGGGTGGAGACCCAGTACTTC	CAWSVGSSGSGVETQYF
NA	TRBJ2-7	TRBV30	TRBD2	TGTGCCTGGAGTGTATGGGGGGGGTCACGGGAGCAGTACTTC	CAWSVWGGSREQYF
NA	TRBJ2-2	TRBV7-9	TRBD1	TGTGCCAGCAGCACCGGACAGGGGCCCGGGGAGCTGTTTTTT	CASSTGQGPGELFF
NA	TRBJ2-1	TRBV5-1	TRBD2	TGCGCCAGCTGGACTAGCGGGAGCGTGGGGTACAATGAGCAGTTCTTC	CASWTSGSVGYNEQFF
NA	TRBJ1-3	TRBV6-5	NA	TGTGCCAGCACGCGGGTGGCGAACTCTGGAAACACCATATATTTT	CASTRVANSGNTIYF
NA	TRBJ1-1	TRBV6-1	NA	TGTGCCAGCAGTGATGATAGGTCCTTGGCAGCTTTCTTT	CASSDDRSLAAFF
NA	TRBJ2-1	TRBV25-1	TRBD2	TGTGCCAGCGACAATAGCGGGGCCTACAATGAGCAGTTCTTC	CASDNSGAYNEQFF
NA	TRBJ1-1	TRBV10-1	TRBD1	TGCGCCAGCAGTGTCTCCGGGACAGATAACACTGAAGCTTTCTTT	CASSVSGTDNTEAFF
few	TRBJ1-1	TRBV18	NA	TGTGCCAGCTCACGACTACAGGGTTCCATGAACACTGAAGCTTTCTTT	CASSRLQGSMNTEAFF
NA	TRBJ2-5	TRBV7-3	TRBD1	TGTGCCAGCAGCGCTAGGAGCGTACGGACAGGGGACGAGACCCAGTACTTC	CASSARSVRTGDETQYF
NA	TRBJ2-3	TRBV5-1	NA	TGCGCCAGCAGCCCCCTCGGGACAGATACGCAGTATTTT	CASSPLGTDTQYF
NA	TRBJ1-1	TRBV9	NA	TGTGCCAGCAGTGCTGAGCCCGGGGTCGGTACTGAAGCTTTCTTT	CASSAEPGVGTEAFF
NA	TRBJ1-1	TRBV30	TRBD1	TGTGCCTGGAGGGGAGGGACAGGGGGCCTCCAAGCTTTCTTT	CAWRGGTGGLQAFF
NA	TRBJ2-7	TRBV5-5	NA	TGTGCCAGCAGCTTGGCCTCGCCCCAGGGGAACTACGAGCAGTACTTC	CASSLASPQGNYEQYF
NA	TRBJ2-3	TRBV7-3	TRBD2	TGTGCCAGCAGCTTCGGGACTAGCGGGATCACAGATACGCAGTATTTT	CASSFGTSGITDTQYF
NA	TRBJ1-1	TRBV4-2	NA	TGTGCCAGCAGCCAAGAACCGGGAATGAACACTGAAGCCTTCTTT	CASSQEPGMNTEAFF
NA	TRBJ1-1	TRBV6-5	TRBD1	TGTGCCAGCAGTTACCGACAGGGGGCTGAAGCTTTCTTT	CASSYRQGAEAFF
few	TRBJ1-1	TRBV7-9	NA	TGTGCCAGCAGCTCCGGACGGTTGAACACTGAAGCTTTCTTT	CASSSGRLNTEAFF
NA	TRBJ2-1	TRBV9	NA	TGTGCCAGCAGCGTAGAGGTTGGCGGACTGAGGGGTATCAATGAGCAGTTCTTC	CASSVEVGGLRGINEQFF
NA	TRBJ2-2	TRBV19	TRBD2	TGTGCCAGTAGTATAGGCTCTAGCGGGAGGTGGAACACCGGGGAGCTGTTTTTT	CASSIGSSGRWNTGELFF
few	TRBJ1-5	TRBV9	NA	TGTGCCAGCAGCGTATTTTCAGGCAGGGATCAGCCCCAGCATTTT	CASSVFSGRDQPQHF
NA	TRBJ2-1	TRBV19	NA	TGTGCCAGTAGTATAAGGGGTATCTCCTACAATGAGCAGTTCTTC	CASSIRGISYNEQFF
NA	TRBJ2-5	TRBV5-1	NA	TGCGCCAGCAGCTCCTTGGGCTCTGGGGAGACCCAGTACTTC	CASSSLGSGETQYF
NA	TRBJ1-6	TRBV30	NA	TGTGCCTGGAGTGTACAGTCACCCCTCCACTTT	CAWSVQSPLHF
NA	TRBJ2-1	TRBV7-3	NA	TGTGCCAGCAGCCCTCAGACTAGCTCCTACAATGAGCAGTTCTTC	CASSPQTSSYNEQFF
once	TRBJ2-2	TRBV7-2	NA	TGTGCCGTCAGCGAGGGGCTAACCGGGGAGCTGTTTTTT	CAVSEGLTGELFF
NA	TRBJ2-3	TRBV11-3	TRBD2	TGTGCCAGCAGCCCTGGACTAGCGGGAGACACAGATACGCAGTATTTT	CASSPGLAGDTDTQYF
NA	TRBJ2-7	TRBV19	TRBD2	TGTGCCAGTAGCGAGCGGGAGTTTTCCTACGAGCAGTACTTC	CASSEREFSYEQYF
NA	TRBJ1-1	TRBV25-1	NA	TGTGCCAGCCGCCCGAGACGCCGCCAACTGAACACTGAAGCTTTCTTT	CASRPRRRQLNTEAFF
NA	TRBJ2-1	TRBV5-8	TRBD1	TGTGCCAGCAGCTTCCGGGACAGGGGGCTCAATGAGCAGTTCTTC	CASSFRDRGLNEQFF